Each of the 22 T cell receptor beta chains below was sequenced from the same sample in a study of brain metastases from non-small cell lung cancer. Assay: immunoSEQ multiplex PCR; the TCRdb copy retains only in-frame clones and omits some. The sample shows roughly 1,500 clones, 75% to 90% of them seen only once. Material for sequencing was tumor-adjacent normal tissue. The receptor source for this set is a donor older than 35 with non-small cell lung cancer.

V usage is TRBV9 and J usage is TRBJ2-2, with D uncertain. Looked up from germline, CDR1 is SGDLS and CDR2 is YYNGEE. V lost 3 bases and J 3 bases, leaving 12 bases between the germline ends. The CDR3 contains 15 residues. For the CDR3, the DNA is TGTGCCAGCAGCGGTGGTAGCAGCTACACCGGGGAGCTGTTTTTT. Translated: CASSGGSSYTGELFF.

This clone was counted a few times. V gene TRBV6-1 combines with J gene TRBJ1-2, with D perhaps TRBD1 (5 bases). The CDR3 is 13 amino acids. CDR1 is MNHNS, CDR2 SASEGT, per germline. V lost 1 base to trimming and J lost 4 bases, with 7 bases between them. The CDR3 DNA follows: TGTGCCAGCAGTGAAGAGGGGAGCTATGGCTACACCTTC. Translating gives CASSEEGSYGYTF.

The chain uses TRBV5-1 and TRBJ2-1, with 10 bases lining up with TRBD1. With V trimmed by 0 bases and J by 6 bases, 6 bases remained unmatched. Per germline, CDR1 SGHRS and CDR2 YFSETQ. This CDR3 has 16 amino acids. The CDR3: CASSLGGQGSANEQFF. For the CDR3, the DNA is TGCGCCAGCAGCTTGGGGGGACAGGGGAGTGCCAATGAGCAGTTCTTC.

This clone was seen once. The chain couples TRBV19 to TRBJ1-5, with D perhaps matching TRBD1 (5 bases). The length of the CDR3 is 15 residues. Trimming shortened V by 10 bases and J by 2 bases, and 18 bases separated the two germline ends. Germline V gene sequence: CDR1 LNHDA, CDR2 SQIVND (reference sequence). This CDR3 is CANISRGGGNQPQHF. The CDR3 DNA reads as TGTGCCAATATCTCAAGGGGAGGGGGCAATCAGCCCCAGCATTTT.

Here the CDR3 DNA reads TGTGCCAGCAGTACAGTGAACACTGAAGCTTTCTTT. Its translation is CASSTVNTEAFF. The chain recombines TRBV6-5 with TRBJ1-1; D remains unclear. Germline V gene sequence: CDR1 MNHEY, CDR2 SVGAGI. V was clipped by 5 bases and J by 0 bases, with 4 bases between them. There are 12 residues in the CDR3.

The table lists this clone with a count of one. At one end the junction does not follow the germline gene, possibly because of a read error. This chain links TRBV6-5 with TRBJ1-2, with D perhaps TRBD1 (6 bases). The CDR3 totals 16 residues. In germline, CDR1 is MNHEY, CDR2 SVGAGI. This CDR3 reads CASSYSFSGGSYGYTF. CDR3 bases: TGTGCCAGCAGTTACTCATTCTCGGGGGGCAGCTATGGCTACACCTTT.

The chain uses TRBV24-1 and TRBJ1-3; TRBD1 matches at 7 bases. Germline V CDR1 and CDR2: KGHDR, SFDVKD. This CDR3 region has 16 residues. The V gene end was trimmed by 2 bases and the J gene end by 1 base; junction bases not matched to a gene: 4. CDR3 nucleotides: TGTGCCACCAGTGATTCTACAGGGGAGTCTGGAAACACCATATATTTT. As protein: CATSDSTGESGNTIYF.

CDR3 DNA sequence: TGTGCCAGCAGCTCCGGGGTCTACAATGAGCAGTTCTTC. Amino acids: CASSSGVYNEQFF. This chain uses TRBV9 with TRBJ2-1; D might be TRBD2 (5 bases). Trimming left V 4 bases short and J 3 bases short, with 8 bases between. Germline values: CDR1 SGDLS, CDR2 YYNGEE. The CDR3 has 13 amino acids.

The chain combines TRBV4-3 with TRBJ2-3, with D perhaps given as TRBD1 or TRBD2 (7 bases each). The CDR3 is 16 amino acids. Trimming took off 0 bases at V and 4 bases at J, with 14 bases between the two ends. Germline CDR1 and CDR2: LGHNA and YSLEER. The CDR3: CASSQEGRGHADTQYF. In nucleotides, the CDR3 is TGCGCCAGCAGCCAAGAGGGGAGGGGGCACGCAGATACGCAGTATTTT.

The CDR3 region has the DNA TGCGCCAGCAGCCAAGAGGGGACAGGGTCGGGGGCCAACGTCCTGACTTTC. This translates into CASSQEGTGSGANVLTF. This chain uses TRBV4-3 with TRBJ2-6; TRBD1 agrees at 9 bases. The CDR3 has 17 residues. Germline assignment: CDR1 LGHNA and CDR2 YSLEER. The V gene end was trimmed by 0 bases and the J gene end by 4 bases; junction bases not matched to a gene: 4.

The chain has TRBV5-5 and TRBJ1-4; D ambiguous. Trimming took 1 base from V and 7 from J, leaving 11 bases between them. Germline CDR1 reads SGHKS; CDR2 reads YYEKEE (reference sequence). This CDR3 region has 14 residues. The CDR3 DNA reads as TGTGCCAGCAGCTTGAAGTGGCAGAGTGAAAAACTGTTTTTT. Translation gives CASSLKWQSEKLFF.

This chain uses TRBV2 with TRBJ1-5; 11 nucleotides line up with TRBD1. The CDR3 sequence is 15 residues long. V shed 6 bases and J 4 bases; nucleotides not matched to a gene: 5. Germline loops: CDR1 SNHLY, CDR2 FYNNEI. DNA of the CDR3: TGTGCCAGCAGGTTTGGGACAGGGGGTAATCAGCCCCAGCATTTT. Residues: CASRFGTGGNQPQHF.

V usage is TRBV19 and J usage is TRBJ1-1, with a weak D call TRBD1 (5 bases). The CDR3 has 16 residues. V lost 6 bases and J lost 0, with 17 bases in between. In germline, CDR1 is LNHDA, CDR2 SQIVND (reference sequence). The CDR3 is CASSLGVVFMNTEAFF. DNA of the CDR3: TGTGCCAGTAGCCTGGGGGTCGTCTTCATGAACACTGAAGCTTTCTTT.

The V and J genes are TRBV5-1 and TRBJ1-1, with a tentative D call TRBD1 (5 bases). V lost 4 bases and J lost 2, with 18 bases in between. CDR1 and CDR2 (germline): SGHRS, YFSETQ. The CDR3 is made up of 16 amino acids. CDR3 loop: CASSPLRQRGNTEAFF. DNA for the CDR3: TGCGCCAGCAGCCCCCTTAGGCAGAGGGGTAACACTGAAGCTTTCTTT.

As to this clone: One end of the junction is discordant with germline, which a read error may explain. The V and J genes are TRBV12-5 and TRBJ1-3, with D perhaps matching TRBD1 (5 bases). Germline V CDR1 and CDR2: LGHNT, FRNRAP. This CDR3 is built from 13 residues. CDR3 loop: CANGLQGPGTIYF. CDR3 sequence (DNA): TGTGCTAATGGTTTGCAGGGACCTGGCACCATATATTTT.

The V gene is TRBV7-8, the J gene TRBJ1-6; 7 positions agree with TRBD1. The J segment lost 9 bases and the V segment lost 5 bases, leaving 7 bases of the junction unmatched. The CDR3 is 14 residues long. The V gene's germline CDR1 is SGHVS and CDR2 FQNEAQ. CDR3 protein: CASSAGTEGSPLHF. CDR3 in DNA: TGTGCCAGCAGCGCCGGGACAGAGGGTTCACCCCTCCACTTT.

The V gene is TRBV5-5, the J gene TRBJ1-1; 9 bases line up with TRBD1. Germline V gene sequence: CDR1 SGHKS, CDR2 YYEKEE (reference sequence). The V segment lost 2 bases and the J segment 5 bases; nucleotides outside the gene matches: 10. This CDR3 contains 16 residues. The CDR3, as DNA: TGTGCCAGCAGCTTAGGTTACGGACAGGGGTTGACTGAAGCTTTCTTT. This translates into CASSLGYGQGLTEAFF.

V gene TRBV10-3 combines with J gene TRBJ2-4; TRBD1 might be the D (6 bases). This CDR3 region has 16 residues. Trimming took off 3 bases at V and 3 bases at J, with 15 bases between the two ends. The germline V gene encodes CDR1 ENHRY and CDR2 SYGVKD. The CDR3 loop is CAISDEGVVGKNIQYF. The CDR3 DNA is TGTGCCATCAGTGACGAGGGGGTGGTCGGCAAAAACATTCAGTACTTC.

This clone is termed hyperexpanded (1% or more). The same CDR3 arises from other DNA sequences in this sample as well. The V gene is TRBV19, the J gene TRBJ1-5; 7 bases match TRBD1. Germline V gives CDR1 LNHDA, CDR2 SQIVND (reference sequence). CDR3 length: 15 residues. V was clipped by 4 bases and J by 7 bases; unmatched bases: 10. The CDR3 protein is CASSTGDRVGQPQHF. In DNA, the CDR3 is TGTGCCAGTAGTACGGGTGACAGGGTGGGGCAGCCCCAGCATTTT.

The rearrangement links TRBV5-1 to TRBJ2-2; a possible D gene is TRBD1 (5 bases). The V end lost 0 bases, the J end lost 5 bases, and 14 bases lay between the germline ends. The CDR3 contains 16 residues. Germline V gene sequence: CDR1 SGHRS, CDR2 YFSETQ. The CDR3 reads CASSLAPGSGTGELFF. The CDR3, as DNA: TGCGCCAGCAGCTTGGCCCCAGGGTCTGGGACCGGGGAGCTGTTTTTT.

The rearrangement joins TRBV6-5 to TRBJ1-3; no clear D. Germline V gene sequence: CDR1 MNHEY, CDR2 SVGAGI. V lost 0 bases to trimming and J lost 3 bases, with 6 bases between them. The length of the CDR3 is 14 residues. The CDR3 region has the DNA TGTGCCAGCAGTTACTCGACAAATGGAAACACCATATATTTT. Amino acids: CASSYSTNGNTIYF.

This chain links TRBV4-3 with TRBJ2-3; no clear D gene. The CDR3 is 16 amino acids. The V end lost 1 base, the J end lost 1 base, and 12 bases lay between the germline ends. Germline V gives CDR1 LGHNA, CDR2 YSLEER. The CDR3 DNA is TGCGCCAGCAGCCAAGTGGGTGTTTCGGGCACAGATACGCAGTATTTT. It encodes CASSQVGVSGTDTQYF.